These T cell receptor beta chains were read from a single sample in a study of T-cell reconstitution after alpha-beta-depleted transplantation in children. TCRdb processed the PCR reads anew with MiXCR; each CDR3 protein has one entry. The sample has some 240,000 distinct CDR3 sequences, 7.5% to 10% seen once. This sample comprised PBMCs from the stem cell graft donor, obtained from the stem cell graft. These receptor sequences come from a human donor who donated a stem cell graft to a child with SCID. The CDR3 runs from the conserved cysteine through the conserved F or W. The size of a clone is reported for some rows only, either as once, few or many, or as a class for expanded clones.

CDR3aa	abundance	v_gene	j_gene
CASSYSMGPDTEAFF	few	TRBV6-5	TRBJ1-1
CASTLDSTRDTGELFF	many	TRBV5-1	TRBJ2-2
CASSLRASVNTEAFF	NA	TRBV7-9	TRBJ1-1
CASSWGTLTGELFF	many	TRBV5-1	TRBJ2-2
CASSVTGADSPLHF	many	TRBV25-1	TRBJ1-6
CSARDFRTGNQPQHF	many	TRBV20-1	TRBJ1-5
CASSLRGRQRGQPQHF	many	TRBV12-3/TRBV12-4	TRBJ1-5
CASSARGAQNNEQFF	many	TRBV12-3/TRBV12-4	TRBJ2-1
CATGTTETGANVLTF	many	TRBV10-3	TRBJ2-6
CASSLAGGSRQPQHF	many	TRBV7-6	TRBJ1-5
CASRNGNLNTEAFF	many	TRBV2	TRBJ1-1
CASSLIGSGANVLTF	many	TRBV27	TRBJ2-6
CASSLVPYNEQFF	many	TRBV5-1	TRBJ2-1
CASSLGGEENIQYF	many	TRBV5-1	TRBJ2-4
CASSFPASYGYTF	many	TRBV12-3/TRBV12-4	TRBJ1-2
CASSMRGNEKLFF	NA	TRBV19	TRBJ1-4
CASSPNGPPETQYF	few	TRBV5-5	TRBJ2-5
CASSYRTGSTEAFF	many	TRBV5-1	TRBJ1-1
CASSLTGTARQETQYF	few	TRBV5-5	TRBJ2-5
CASSLVSSGGARETQYF	many	TRBV7-2	TRBJ2-5
CASSPGGNYGYTF	many	TRBV5-1	TRBJ1-2
CASSYSTGAVSTDTQYF	many	TRBV6-5	TRBJ2-3